The clone carrying this TCR beta chain came up many times. Its antigen is currently unknown. Germline loops: CDR1 MNHEY, CDR2 SMNVEV (reference sequence). Unmatched junction bases numbered 7, after V lost 6 bases and J lost 0 bases. The CDR3 covers 15 residues. The record originates from a study of T cells in Graves' hyperthyroidism and ophthalmopathy. Overall study results and limits: The model's output predicted ophthalmopathy at a median of approximately 6.5 months prior to onset. Most clonotypes expanded in thyroid above 0.001 were likewise present in blood.

The CDR3 regions of TCR beta were amplified from RNA transcripts. RT-PCR in the first round (using the HTBI primer set) targeted the TCR CDR3. A single record per CDR3 protein comes from TCRdb applying MiXCR to the multiplex PCR reads. The sample includes nearly 250,000 distinct CDR3 sequences, approximately 23% seen only once; the top ten take approximately 35%. PBMCs were obtained from roughly 10 ml fresh peripheral blood. The specimen was blood. This receptor was taken from a middle-aged woman with Graves' ophthalmopathy. V and J are TRBV27 and TRBJ2-7, with TRBD2 matching 8 bases. The CDR3 is CASSTRSGSSYEQYF. As DNA, the CDR3 is TGTGCCAGCAGCACCAGGAGCGGGAGCTCCTACGAGCAGTACTTC.